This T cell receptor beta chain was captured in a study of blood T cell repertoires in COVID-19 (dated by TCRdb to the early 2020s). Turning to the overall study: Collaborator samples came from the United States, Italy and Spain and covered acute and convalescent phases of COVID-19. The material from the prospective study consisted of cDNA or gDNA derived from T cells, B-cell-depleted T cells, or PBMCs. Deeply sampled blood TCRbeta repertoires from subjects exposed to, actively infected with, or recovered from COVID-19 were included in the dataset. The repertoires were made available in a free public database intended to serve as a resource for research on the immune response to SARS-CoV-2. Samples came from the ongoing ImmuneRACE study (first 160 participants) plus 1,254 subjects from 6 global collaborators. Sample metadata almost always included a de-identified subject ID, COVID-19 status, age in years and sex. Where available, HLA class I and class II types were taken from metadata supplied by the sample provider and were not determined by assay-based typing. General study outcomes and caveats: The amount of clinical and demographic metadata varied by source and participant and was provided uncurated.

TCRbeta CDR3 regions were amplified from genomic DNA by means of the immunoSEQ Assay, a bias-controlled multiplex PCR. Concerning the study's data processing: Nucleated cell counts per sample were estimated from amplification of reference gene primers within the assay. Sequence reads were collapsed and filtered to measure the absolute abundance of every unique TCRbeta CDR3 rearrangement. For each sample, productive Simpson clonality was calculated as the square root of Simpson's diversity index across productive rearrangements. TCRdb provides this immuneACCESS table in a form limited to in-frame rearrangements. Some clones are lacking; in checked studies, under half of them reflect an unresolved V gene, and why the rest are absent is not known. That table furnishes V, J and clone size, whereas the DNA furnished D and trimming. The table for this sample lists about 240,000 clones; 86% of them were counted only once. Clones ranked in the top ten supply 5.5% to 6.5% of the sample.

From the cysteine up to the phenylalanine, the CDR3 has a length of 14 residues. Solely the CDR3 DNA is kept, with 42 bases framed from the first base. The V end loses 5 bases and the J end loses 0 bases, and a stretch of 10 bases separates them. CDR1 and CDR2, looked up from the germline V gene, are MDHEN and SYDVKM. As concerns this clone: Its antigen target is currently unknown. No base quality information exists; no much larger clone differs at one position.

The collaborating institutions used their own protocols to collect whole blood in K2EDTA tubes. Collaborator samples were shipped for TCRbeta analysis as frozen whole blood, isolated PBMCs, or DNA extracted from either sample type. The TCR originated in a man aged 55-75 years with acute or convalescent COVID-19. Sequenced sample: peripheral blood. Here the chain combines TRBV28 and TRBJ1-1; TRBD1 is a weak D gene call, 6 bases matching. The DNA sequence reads TGTGCCAGCAGTAGACAGGACCTGAACACTGAAGCTTTCTTT. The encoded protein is CASSRQDLNTEAFF.